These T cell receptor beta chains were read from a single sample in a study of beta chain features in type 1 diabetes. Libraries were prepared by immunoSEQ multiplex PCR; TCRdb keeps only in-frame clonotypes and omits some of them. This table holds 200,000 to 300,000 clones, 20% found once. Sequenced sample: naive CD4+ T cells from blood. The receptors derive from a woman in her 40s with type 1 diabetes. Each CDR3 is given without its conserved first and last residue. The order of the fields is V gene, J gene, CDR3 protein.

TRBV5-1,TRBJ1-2,ASSFEGDYGYT
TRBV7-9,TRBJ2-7,ATRRDNGIYEQY
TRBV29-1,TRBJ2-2,SGRLAGGRAGELF
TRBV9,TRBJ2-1,ASSATTGFYNEQF
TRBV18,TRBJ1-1,ASSPRDGEGTEAF
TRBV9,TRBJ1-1,ASSERQAGYAEAF
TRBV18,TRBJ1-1,ASSPRTGDAEAF
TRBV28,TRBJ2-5,ASSGQTQY
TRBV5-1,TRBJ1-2,ASRDSDNYGYT
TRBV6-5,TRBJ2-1,ASSFWTEGSEQF
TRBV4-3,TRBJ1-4,ASSQDQGPATNEKLF
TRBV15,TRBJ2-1,ATSRTREIWDNEQF
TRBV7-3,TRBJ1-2,ASSSTNREGYT
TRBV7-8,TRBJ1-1,ASSFSYGQSEAF
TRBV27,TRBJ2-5,ASSLSAGGGGETQY
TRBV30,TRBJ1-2,AWSVGGTSGYT
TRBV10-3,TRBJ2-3,ATRWSGTDTQY
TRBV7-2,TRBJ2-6,ASRTTGSGANVLT
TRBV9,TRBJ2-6,ASSVGGDVVGANVLT
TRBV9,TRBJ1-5,ASSVLGTDNQPQH
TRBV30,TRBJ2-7,AWSVRDRGAYEQY
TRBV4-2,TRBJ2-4,ASSQDYRGTKNIQY
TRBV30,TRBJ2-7,AWSEGGIMYEQY
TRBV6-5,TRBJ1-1,ASTDGGGWTEAF
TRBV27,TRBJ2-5,ASSFHGTGMETQY
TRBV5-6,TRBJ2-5,ASSLPTALTQY
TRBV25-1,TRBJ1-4,ASSAQGNEKLF
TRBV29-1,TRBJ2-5,SVDGGLAGEETQY
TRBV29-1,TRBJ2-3,SVEIGGADTQY
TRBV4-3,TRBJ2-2,ASSQDAGTPAGELF
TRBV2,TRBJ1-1,ASSEDRGGVTEAF